This is a list of T cell receptor beta chains from one sample in a study of CD8+ T cells in alopecia areata. Here immunoSEQ multiplex PCR was the method, and the copy in TCRdb shows in-frame clones only, minus some. Seen here are 160,000 or so clones, roughly 70% observed once, and the top ten hold 11%. Sequencing used CD8+ T cells sorted from blood, obtained at week 0. These receptors were obtained from a human donor with alopecia areata. Each CDR3 is given with its conserved first and last residue. The D gene is left open where the match is weak. A row's size may be missing; if present it is once, few, many or a size class.

>NA|TRBJ1-3|TRBV7-9|NA
TGTGCCAGCAGCCCACAGGCTCGATCCACCATATATTTT
CASSPQARSTIYF
>NA|TRBJ1-2|TRBV13|NA
TGTGCCAGCAGCCGTGGGGCTCAGCGCGGCTACACCTTC
CASSRGAQRGYTF
>NA|TRBJ2-7|TRBV13|few
TGTGCCAGCAGCCTGATGAACTACGAGCAGTACTTC
CASSLMNYEQYF
>NA|TRBJ1-2|TRBV2|NA
TGTGCCAGCAGGAACTATGGCTACACCTTC
CASRNYGYTF
>NA|TRBJ2-2|TRBV6-1|NA
TGTGCCAGCAGTGCCGGACTGAACACCGGGGAGCTGTTTTTT
CASSAGLNTGELFF
>NA|TRBJ2-1|TRBV19|NA
TGTGCCAGTAGTGAATCCAGTGGTAATGAGCAGTTCTTC
CASSESSGNEQFF
>TRBD1|TRBJ1-5|TRBV12-5|NA
TGTGCTAGTGGCCTCGCTGACAGGGGGTTATGGCCCCAGCATTTT
CASGLADRGLWPQHF
>NA|TRBJ1-1|TRBV6-1|NA
TGTGCCAGCATCCCTCGGACAGACAACACTGAAGCTTTCTTT
CASIPRTDNTEAFF
>NA|TRBJ1-4|TRBV25-1|NA
TGTGCCAGCAGTGAAGCAAGTTTTGGAAAACTGTTTTTT
CASSEASFGKLFF
>TRBD1|TRBJ2-5|TRBV7-9|NA
TGTGCCAGCAGCCCCCGTTCCGGGACAGGGAAAGAGACCCAGTACTTC
CASSPRSGTGKETQYF
>NA|TRBJ2-7|TRBV6-1|NA
TGTGCCAGCAGTGTTCGAACAGTCAACTCCTACGAGCAGTACTTC
CASSVRTVNSYEQYF
>TRBD1|TRBJ2-5|TRBV27|NA
TGTGCCAGCAGTCTGACAGGGTTCGAGACCCAGTACTTC
CASSLTGFETQYF
>NA|TRBJ1-6|TRBV5-6|NA
TGTGCCAGCAGCACCGACAGAAAAAGCTCCTATAATTCACCCCTCCACTTT
CASSTDRKSSYNSPLHF
>NA|TRBJ1-2|TRBV2|NA
TGTGCCAGCAGTGAAGGGACAGTCTATGGCTACACCTTC
CASSEGTVYGYTF
>TRBD2|TRBJ2-2|TRBV2|NA
TGTGCCGGCCAGCGGGGGAACACCGGGGAGCTGTTTTTT
CAGQRGNTGELFF
>NA|TRBJ2-1|TRBV29-1|NA
TGCAGCGTTGAAGGGTGGGGCTCCTACAATGAGCAGTTCTTC
CSVEGWGSYNEQFF
>TRBD1|TRBJ2-5|TRBV7-9|NA
TGTGCCAGCAGGAGGGACAGGGGGTACCAAGAGACCCAGTACTTC
CASRRDRGYQETQYF
>NA|TRBJ2-5|TRBV2|NA
TGTGCCAGCAGGACGGGCGGGGGCAGGGAGACCCAGTACTTC
CASRTGGGRETQYF
>NA|TRBJ2-1|TRBV29-1|few
TGCAGCGTTGATGTTCTAGTTCGGTTCTTC
CSVDVLVRFF
>NA|TRBJ2-5|TRBV9|NA
TGTGCCAGCAGCGCCCCTGTGGGGGCACAAGAGACCCAGTACTTC
CASSAPVGAQETQYF
>NA|TRBJ2-7|TRBV25-1|NA
TGTGCCAGCAGTGAAATAAGCAGGGGTGCGGGTGTAGCCTACGAGCAGTACTTC
CASSEISRGAGVAYEQYF
>NA|TRBJ2-5|TRBV28|NA
TGTGCCAGCACGGGGGCAGGACAAGAGACCCAGTACTTC
CASTGAGQETQYF
>TRBD1|TRBJ2-7|TRBV7-8|NA
TGTGCCAGCAGTACCCGGCCGGGACAGGGGGCTTCCTACGAGCAGTACTTC
CASSTRPGQGASYEQYF
>NA|TRBJ2-5|TRBV6-6|few
TGTGCCAGCAGTTACTCGAGTTCGGGGGTTGGAGAGACCCAGTACTTC
CASSYSSSGVGETQYF
>NA|TRBJ2-3|TRBV30|NA
TGTGCCTGGACCCCCGGACCCATCAACACAGATACGCAGTATTTT
CAWTPGPINTDTQYF
>NA|TRBJ2-1|TRBV7-2|NA
TGTGCCAGCAGCCCAACTGGGGGGCCCTACAATGAGCAGTTCTTC
CASSPTGGPYNEQFF
>TRBD1|TRBJ2-7|TRBV30|NA
TGTGCCTGGAGTGACGGCAGGGGGCGATACGAGCAGTACTTC
CAWSDGRGRYEQYF
>NA|TRBJ2-3|TRBV6-1|many
TGTGCCAGCAGTGACAGGGTCGGCACAGATACGCAGTATTTT
CASSDRVGTDTQYF
>TRBD2|TRBJ2-5|TRBV4-1|NA
TGCGCCAGCAGCCGCACGACTAGCGTGGGGGAGACCCAGTACTTC
CASSRTTSVGETQYF
>TRBD2|TRBJ2-7|TRBV23-1|few
TGCGCCAGCAGTCAATCCGGACTAGCGGGGAGCTCCTACGAGCAGTACTTC
CASSQSGLAGSSYEQYF
>NA|TRBJ2-1|TRBV27|NA
TGTGCCAGCACCTCTTCCCCTTGGAATGAGCAGTTCTTC
CASTSSPWNEQFF
>TRBD1|TRBJ1-5|TRBV5-6|NA
TGTGCCAGCAGCCACGGGACAGAGAGCAATCAGCCCCAGCATTTT
CASSHGTESNQPQHF
>NA|TRBJ2-7|TRBV5-6|NA
TGTGCCAGCAGCTTGGGTGCAAAGGAGCAGTACTTC
CASSLGAKEQYF
>NA|TRBJ1-1|TRBV29-1|once
TGCAGCGTCAGCCGGGTGGGCATGAACACTGAAGCTTTCTTT
CSVSRVGMNTEAFF
>TRBD2|TRBJ2-3|TRBV28|NA
TGTGCCAGCAGTGATAGCGGGGCGGCAGATACGCAGTATTTT
CASSDSGAADTQYF
>TRBD1|TRBJ1-4|TRBV25-1|NA
TGTGCCAGCGGGACAGAGGAGACTAATGAAAAACTGTTTTTT
CASGTEETNEKLFF
>TRBD1|TRBJ1-6|TRBV13|NA
TGTGCCAGCAGCCGGCGGGACAGGACATCACCCCTCCACTTT
CASSRRDRTSPLHF
>TRBD2|TRBJ2-1|TRBV7-9|NA
TGTGCCAGCAGCCACCAACTAGCGGGGGGAAACAATGAGCAGTTCTTC
CASSHQLAGGNNEQFF
>NA|TRBJ1-1|TRBV30|NA
TGTGCCTGGAGTGTCACGGATCTCAACACTGAAGCTTTCTTT
CAWSVTDLNTEAFF
>TRBD1|TRBJ1-5|TRBV7-8|NA
TGTGCCAGCAGCCCTGTTAAGGGGGCGCAGGGCAATCAGCCCCAGCATTTT
CASSPVKGAQGNQPQHF
>NA|TRBJ1-5|TRBV4-1|NA
TGCGCCAGCAGCCAAGAATTGACCGGACCCCCATTAGGAAATCAGCCCCAGCATTTT
CASSQELTGPPLGNQPQHF
>TRBD1|TRBJ2-7|TRBV13|NA
TGTGCCAGCTCCACCCAGACAGGGGGCAAGTACGAGCAGTACTTC
CASSTQTGGKYEQYF
>NA|TRBJ1-1|TRBV29-1|few
TGCAGCGTTGAGCATACACCGATCAAGAACACTGAAGCTTTCTTT
CSVEHTPIKNTEAFF
>TRBD1|TRBJ1-2|TRBV19|NA
TGTGCCAGTAGCGCCGACAGGGGGTTCTATGGCTACACCTTC
CASSADRGFYGYTF
>NA|TRBJ1-5|TRBV7-6|once
TGTGCCAGCAGCTGGGGTGGTAGCAATCAGCCCCAGCATTTT
CASSWGGSNQPQHF